The T cell receptor (beta chain) under discussion was sequenced for a study of OX40 agonist ivuxolimab in advanced cancers. Overall study context: A history of anti-PD-1, anti-PD-L1 or anti-CTLA-4 therapy was acceptable, and roughly 40% had some. Partial responses were achieved by three patients, one with hepatocellular carcinoma and two with cutaneous melanoma.

Here immunoSEQ multiplex PCR was the method, and the copy in TCRdb shows in-frame clones only, minus some. This table holds around 85,000 clones, about 90% found once. Regarding the study as a whole: At doses 0.1 to 3.0 mg/kg, CD4+ and CD8+ clones expanded. Expanded clones were, on average, more numerous in CD8+ T cells than in CD4+.

This CDR3 spans 15 amino acids. Looked up from germline, CDR1 is SGHRS and CDR2 is YFSETQ. V was clipped by 4 bases and J by 5 bases; unmatched bases: 12. A remark on this clone: Its antigen is unidentified.

V gene TRBV5-1 combines with J gene TRBJ2-7; 7 nucleotides match TRBD2. The sequencing used CD4+ or CD8+ T cells sorted from blood, collected in a trial of the OX40 agonist ivuxolimab. This clonotype originated in an adult with an advanced solid tumor such as melanoma, head and neck, liver or kidney cancer. The CDR3 here is CASSPGGGGGHEQYF. In DNA, the CDR3 is TGCGCCAGCAGCCCAGGAGGCGGGGGAGGGCACGAGCAGTACTTC.